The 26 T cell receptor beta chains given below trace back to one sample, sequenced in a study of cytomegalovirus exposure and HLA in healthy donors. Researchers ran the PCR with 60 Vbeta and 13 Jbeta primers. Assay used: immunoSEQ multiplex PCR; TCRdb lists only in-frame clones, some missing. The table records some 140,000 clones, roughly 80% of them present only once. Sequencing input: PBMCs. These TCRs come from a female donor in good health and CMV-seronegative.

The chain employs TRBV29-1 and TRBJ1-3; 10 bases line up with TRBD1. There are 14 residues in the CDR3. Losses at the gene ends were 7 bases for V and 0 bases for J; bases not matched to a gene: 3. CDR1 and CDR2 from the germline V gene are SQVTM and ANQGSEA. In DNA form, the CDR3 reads TGCAGCGCGACAGGGGGCTACTCTGGAAACACCATATATTTT. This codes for CSATGGYSGNTIYF.

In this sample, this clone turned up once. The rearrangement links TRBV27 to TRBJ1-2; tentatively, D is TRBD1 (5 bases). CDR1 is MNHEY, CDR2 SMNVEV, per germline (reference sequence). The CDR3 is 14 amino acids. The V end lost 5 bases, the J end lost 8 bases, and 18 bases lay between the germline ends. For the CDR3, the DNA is TGTGCCAGCAGTCCCCCGGGAGGGGTAAGAGGCTACACCTTC. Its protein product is CASSPPGGVRGYTF.

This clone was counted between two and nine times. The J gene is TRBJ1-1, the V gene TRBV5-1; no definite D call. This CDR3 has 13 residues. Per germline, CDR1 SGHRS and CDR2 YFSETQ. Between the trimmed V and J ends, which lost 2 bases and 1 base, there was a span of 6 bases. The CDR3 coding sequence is TGCGCCAGCAGCTTTCAGGAGAACACTGAAGCTTTCTTT. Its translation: CASSFQENTEAFF.

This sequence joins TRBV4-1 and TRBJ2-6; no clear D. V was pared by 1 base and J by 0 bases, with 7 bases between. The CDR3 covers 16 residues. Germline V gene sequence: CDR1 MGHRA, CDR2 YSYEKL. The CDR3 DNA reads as TGCGCCAGCAGCCAAGCGAGCCTCTCTGGGGCCAACGTCCTGACTTTC. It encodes CASSQASLSGANVLTF.

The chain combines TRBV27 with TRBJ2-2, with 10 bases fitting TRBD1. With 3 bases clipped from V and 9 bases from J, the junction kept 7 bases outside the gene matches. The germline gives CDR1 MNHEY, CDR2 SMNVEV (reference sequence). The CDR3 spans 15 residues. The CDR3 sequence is CASSFGVGQGRELFF. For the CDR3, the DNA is TGTGCCAGCAGTTTTGGTGTGGGACAGGGGAGGGAGCTGTTTTTT.

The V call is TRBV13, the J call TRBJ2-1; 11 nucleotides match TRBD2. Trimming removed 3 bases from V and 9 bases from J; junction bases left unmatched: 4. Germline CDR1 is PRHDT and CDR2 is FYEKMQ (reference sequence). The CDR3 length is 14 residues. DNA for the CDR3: TGTGCCAGCAGCTTGGCTAGCGGGAGGACTGAGCAGTTCTTC. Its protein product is CASSLASGRTEQFF.

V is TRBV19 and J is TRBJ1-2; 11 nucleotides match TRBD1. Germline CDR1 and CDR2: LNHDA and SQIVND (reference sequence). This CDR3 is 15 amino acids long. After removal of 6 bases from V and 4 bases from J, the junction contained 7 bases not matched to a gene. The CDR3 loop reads CASSGGTGGTYGYTF. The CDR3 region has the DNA TGTGCCAGTAGCGGTGGGACAGGGGGGACCTATGGCTACACCTTC.

The CDR3, as DNA: TGTGCCAGCAGTTTACATCCTAGCGGGCGCCAAGAGACCCAGTACTTC. This translates into CASSLHPSGRQETQYF. The V call is TRBV27, the J call TRBJ2-5; 8 nucleotides match TRBD2. Unmatched junction bases numbered 6, after V lost 2 bases and J lost 1 base. Germline values: CDR1 MNHEY, CDR2 SMNVEV (reference sequence). The CDR3 totals 16 residues.

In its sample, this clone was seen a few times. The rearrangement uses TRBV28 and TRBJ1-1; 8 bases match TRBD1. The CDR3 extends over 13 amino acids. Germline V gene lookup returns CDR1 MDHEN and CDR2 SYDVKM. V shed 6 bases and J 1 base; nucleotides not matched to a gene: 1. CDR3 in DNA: TGTGCCAGCAGAGGGACAGGGAACACTGAAGCTTTCTTT. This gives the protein CASRGTGNTEAFF.

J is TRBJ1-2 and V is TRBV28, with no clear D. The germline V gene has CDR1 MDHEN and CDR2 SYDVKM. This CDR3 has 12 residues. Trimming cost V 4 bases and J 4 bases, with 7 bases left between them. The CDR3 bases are TGTGCCAGCAGTTCCAGGCCCTATGGCTACACCTTC. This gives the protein CASSSRPYGYTF.

CDR3 sequence (DNA): TGTGCCATCAGTGAGAAAGGGACTAGCTATACGGGCGTCAATGAGCAGTTCTTC. Protein product: CAISEKGTSYTGVNEQFF. The chain combines TRBV10-3 with TRBJ2-1; 9 bases match TRBD2. Germline V gene data show CDR1 as ENHRY and CDR2 as SYGVKD. This CDR3 is built from 18 residues. The trim removed 2 bases at V and 6 bases at J, leaving 14 bases unmatched.

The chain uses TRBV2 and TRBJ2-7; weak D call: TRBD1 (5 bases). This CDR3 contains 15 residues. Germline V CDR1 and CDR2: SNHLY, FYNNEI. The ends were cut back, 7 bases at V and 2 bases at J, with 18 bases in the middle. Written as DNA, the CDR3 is TGTGCCAGCAAACAGGTCGCAGGGCCACCCTACGAGCAGTACTTC. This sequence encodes CASKQVAGPPYEQYF.

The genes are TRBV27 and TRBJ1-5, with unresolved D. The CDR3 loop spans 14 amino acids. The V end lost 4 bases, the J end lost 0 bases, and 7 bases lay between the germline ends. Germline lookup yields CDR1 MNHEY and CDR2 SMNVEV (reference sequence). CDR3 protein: CASSSYYSNQPQHF. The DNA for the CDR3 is TGTGCCAGCAGTTCCTATTATAGCAATCAGCCCCAGCATTTT.

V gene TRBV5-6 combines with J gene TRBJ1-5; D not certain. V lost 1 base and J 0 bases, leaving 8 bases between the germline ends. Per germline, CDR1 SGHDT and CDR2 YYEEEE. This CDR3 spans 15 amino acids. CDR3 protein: CASSLSGYSNQPQHF. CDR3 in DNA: TGTGCCAGCAGCTTGAGCGGGTATAGCAATCAGCCCCAGCATTTT.

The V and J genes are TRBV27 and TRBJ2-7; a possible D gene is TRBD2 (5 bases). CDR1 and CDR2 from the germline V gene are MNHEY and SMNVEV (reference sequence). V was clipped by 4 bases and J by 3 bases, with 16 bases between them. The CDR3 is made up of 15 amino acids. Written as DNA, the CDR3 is TGTGCCAGCAGTTCGTCGGGGTCTCTCCACTACGAGCAGTACTTC. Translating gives CASSSSGSLHYEQYF.

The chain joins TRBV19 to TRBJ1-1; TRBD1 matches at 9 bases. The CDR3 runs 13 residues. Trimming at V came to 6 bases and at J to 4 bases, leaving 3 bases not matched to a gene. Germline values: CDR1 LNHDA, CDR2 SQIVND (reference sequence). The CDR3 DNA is TGTGCCAGTAGGCGACAGGGGGTCACTGAAGCTTTCTTT. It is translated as CASRRQGVTEAFF.

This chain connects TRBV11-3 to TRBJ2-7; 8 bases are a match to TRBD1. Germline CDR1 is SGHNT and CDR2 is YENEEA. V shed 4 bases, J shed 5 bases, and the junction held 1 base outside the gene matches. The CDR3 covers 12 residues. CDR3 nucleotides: TGTGCCAGCAGCTCAGGGGGCGACGAGCAGTACTTC. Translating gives CASSSGGDEQYF.

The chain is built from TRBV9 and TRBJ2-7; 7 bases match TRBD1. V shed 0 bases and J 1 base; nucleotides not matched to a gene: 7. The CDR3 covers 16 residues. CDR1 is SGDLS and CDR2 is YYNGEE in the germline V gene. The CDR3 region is CASSVAGTEESYEQYF. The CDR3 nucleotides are TGTGCCAGCAGCGTAGCCGGGACAGAAGAATCCTACGAGCAGTACTTC.

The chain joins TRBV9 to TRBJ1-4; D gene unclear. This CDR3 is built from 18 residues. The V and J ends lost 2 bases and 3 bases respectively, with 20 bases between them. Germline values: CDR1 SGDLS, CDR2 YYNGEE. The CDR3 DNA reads TGTGCCAGCAGCGTCTCCGGGAGGATAGCGAGCGCTAATGAAAAACTGTTTTTT. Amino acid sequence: CASSVSGRIASANEKLFF.

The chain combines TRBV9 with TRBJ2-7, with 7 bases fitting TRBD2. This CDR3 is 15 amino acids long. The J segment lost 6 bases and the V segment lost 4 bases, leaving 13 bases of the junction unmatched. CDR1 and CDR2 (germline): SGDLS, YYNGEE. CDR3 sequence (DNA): TGTGCCAGCAGCCCTCAATCGGGAGGATGGGGCGAGCAGTACTTC. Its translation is CASSPQSGGWGEQYF.

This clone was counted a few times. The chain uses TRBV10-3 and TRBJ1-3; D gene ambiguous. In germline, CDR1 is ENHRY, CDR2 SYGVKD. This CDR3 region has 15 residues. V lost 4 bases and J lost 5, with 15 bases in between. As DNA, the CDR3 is TGTGCCATCAGTGGAGCGGAGGTTGGGAGAAACACCATATATTTT. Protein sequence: CAISGAEVGRNTIYF.

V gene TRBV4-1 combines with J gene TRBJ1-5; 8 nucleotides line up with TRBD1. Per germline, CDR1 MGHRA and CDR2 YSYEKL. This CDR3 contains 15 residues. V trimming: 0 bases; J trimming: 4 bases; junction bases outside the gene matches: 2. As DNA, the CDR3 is TGCGCCAGCAGCCAAGACAGGGGGCTTAATCAGCCCCAGCATTTT. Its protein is CASSQDRGLNQPQHF.

The DNA of the CDR3 is TGCGCCAGCAGCTTTGGGACTCTTAATGAGCAGTTCTTC. Translated: CASSFGTLNEQFF. The chain combines TRBV5-1 with TRBJ2-1; D possibly corresponds to TRBD2 (6 bases). Germline V CDR1 and CDR2: SGHRS, YFSETQ. This CDR3 has 13 amino acids. Trimming left V 2 bases short and J 7 bases short, with 10 bases between.

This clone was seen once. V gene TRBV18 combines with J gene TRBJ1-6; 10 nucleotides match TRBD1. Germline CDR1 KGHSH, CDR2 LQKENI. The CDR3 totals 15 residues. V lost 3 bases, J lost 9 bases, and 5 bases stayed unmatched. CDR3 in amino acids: CASSPTTGGSSPLHF. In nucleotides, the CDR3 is TGTGCCAGCTCACCTACGACAGGGGGCTCTTCACCCCTCCACTTT.

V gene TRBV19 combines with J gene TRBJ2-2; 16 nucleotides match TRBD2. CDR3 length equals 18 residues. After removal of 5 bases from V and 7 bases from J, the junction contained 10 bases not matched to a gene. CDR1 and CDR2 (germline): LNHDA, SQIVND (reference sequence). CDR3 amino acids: CASSWLGLAGGRGGELFF. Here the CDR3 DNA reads TGTGCCAGTAGTTGGCTGGGACTAGCGGGAGGGCGGGGCGGGGAGCTGTTTTTT.

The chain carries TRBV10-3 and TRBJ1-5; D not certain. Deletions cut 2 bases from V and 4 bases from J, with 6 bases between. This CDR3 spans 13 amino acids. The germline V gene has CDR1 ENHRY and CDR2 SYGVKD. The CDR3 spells CAISEGINQPQHF. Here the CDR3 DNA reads TGTGCCATCAGTGAGGGCATTAATCAGCCCCAGCATTTT.